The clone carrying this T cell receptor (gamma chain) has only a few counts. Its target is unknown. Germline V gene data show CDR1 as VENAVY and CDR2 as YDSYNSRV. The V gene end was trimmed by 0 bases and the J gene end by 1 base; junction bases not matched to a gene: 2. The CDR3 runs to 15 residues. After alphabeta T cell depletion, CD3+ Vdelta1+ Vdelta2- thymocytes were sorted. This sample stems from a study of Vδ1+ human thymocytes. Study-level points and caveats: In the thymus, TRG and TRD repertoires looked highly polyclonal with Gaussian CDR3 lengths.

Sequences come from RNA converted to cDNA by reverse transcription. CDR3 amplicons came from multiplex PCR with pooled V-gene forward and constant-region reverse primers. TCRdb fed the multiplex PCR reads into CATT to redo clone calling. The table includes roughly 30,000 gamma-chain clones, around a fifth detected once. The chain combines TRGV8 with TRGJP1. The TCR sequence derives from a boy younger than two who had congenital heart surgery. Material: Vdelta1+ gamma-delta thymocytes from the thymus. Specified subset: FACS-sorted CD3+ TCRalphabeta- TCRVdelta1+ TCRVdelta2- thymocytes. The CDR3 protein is CATWDRRTTGWFKIF. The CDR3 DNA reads TGTGCCACCTGGGATAGGCGTACCACTGGTTGGTTCAAGATATTT.